These T cell receptor beta chains were read from a single sample in a study of blood T cell repertoires in COVID-19. Sequencing was performed with immunoSEQ multiplex PCR; in TCRdb, only in-frame clones are kept and a portion is missing. The sample lists some 270,000 clones, roughly 84% occurring once. The sample taken for sequencing was peripheral blood. The receptor source for this set is a woman aged 40 to 49 who had recovered from COVID-19. The CDR3 runs from the conserved cysteine through the conserved F or W. D genes are given only for firm matches. Size values are once, few and many counts, or a class for expanded clones, and some rows have none.

abundance: .
v_gene: TRBV9
d_gene: TRBD2
j_gene: TRBJ2-7
CDR3aa: CASSNGLAGFNEQYF
CDR3nt: TGTGCCAGCAGCAACGGCCTAGCGGGGTTCAACGAGCAGTACTTC

abundance: .
v_gene: TRBV5-1
d_gene: TRBD1
j_gene: TRBJ2-7
CDR3aa: CASSNRDRAYEQYF
CDR3nt: TGCGCCAGCAGCAACCGGGACAGGGCCTACGAGCAGTACTTC

abundance: .
v_gene: TRBV5-1
d_gene: .
j_gene: TRBJ2-2
CDR3aa: CASSLGGIVTNTGELFF
CDR3nt: TGCGCCAGCAGCTTGGGGGGCATCGTTACGAACACCGGGGAGCTGTTTTTT

abundance: .
v_gene: TRBV15
d_gene: .
j_gene: TRBJ2-2
CDR3aa: CATSSAGGLGTGELFF
CDR3nt: TGTGCCACCAGCAGTGCCGGGGGGCTGGGCACCGGGGAGCTGTTTTTT

abundance: once
v_gene: TRBV15
d_gene: .
j_gene: TRBJ2-7
CDR3aa: CATSPAGPTYEQYF
CDR3nt: TGTGCCACCAGCCCCGCGGGGCCGACCTACGAGCAGTACTTC

abundance: .
v_gene: TRBV9
d_gene: .
j_gene: TRBJ2-2
CDR3aa: CASSATGFTGELFF
CDR3nt: TGTGCCAGCAGCGCCACAGGGTTTACCGGGGAGCTGTTTTTT

abundance: .
v_gene: TRBV28
d_gene: .
j_gene: TRBJ2-7
CDR3aa: CASSLSGAGWEDEQYF
CDR3nt: TGTGCCAGCAGTTTATCGGGTGCGGGGTGGGAGGACGAGCAGTACTTC

abundance: .
v_gene: TRBV6-5
d_gene: .
j_gene: TRBJ1-5
CDR3aa: CASSISTGDNQPQHF
CDR3nt: TGTGCCAGCAGTATTAGTACAGGAGACAATCAGCCCCAGCATTTT

abundance: .
v_gene: TRBV28
d_gene: .
j_gene: TRBJ1-6
CDR3aa: CASSQTGGDSPLHF
CDR3nt: TGTGCCAGCAGTCAGACGGGAGGGGATTCACCCCTCCACTTT

abundance: once
v_gene: TRBV7-6
d_gene: .
j_gene: TRBJ1-4
CDR3aa: CASSLGQGTNEKLFF
CDR3nt: TGTGCCAGCAGCTTAGGGCAGGGGACTAATGAAAAACTGTTTTTT

abundance: few
v_gene: TRBV6-4
d_gene: .
j_gene: TRBJ2-1
CDR3aa: CASSESGDPYNEQFF
CDR3nt: TGTGCCAGCAGTGAATCGGGGGACCCCTACAATGAGCAGTTCTTC

abundance: .
v_gene: TRBV11-2
d_gene: TRBD1
j_gene: TRBJ2-5
CDR3aa: CASSIDRGHWETQYF
CDR3nt: TGTGCCAGCAGCATAGACAGGGGGCATTGGGAGACCCAGTACTTC

abundance: .
v_gene: TRBV12-3/TRBV12-4
d_gene: .
j_gene: TRBJ1-2
CDR3aa: CASSPWGGGYTF
CDR3nt: TGTGCCAGCAGTCCTTGGGGAGGTGGCTACACCTTC

abundance: once
v_gene: TRBV5-1
d_gene: TRBD1
j_gene: TRBJ2-1
CDR3aa: CASSLDRGEQFF
CDR3nt: TGCGCCAGCAGCTTGGACAGGGGTGAGCAGTTCTTC

abundance: .
v_gene: TRBV5-1
d_gene: TRBD1
j_gene: TRBJ2-7
CDR3aa: CASSASNRGRWDEQYF
CDR3nt: TGCGCCAGCAGCGCCTCAAACAGGGGGCGTTGGGACGAGCAGTACTTC

abundance: .
v_gene: TRBV5-1
d_gene: TRBD2
j_gene: TRBJ2-1
CDR3aa: CASSLLAGEVNEQFF
CDR3nt: TGCGCCAGCAGCCTACTAGCGGGGGAAGTCAATGAGCAGTTCTTC

abundance: .
v_gene: TRBV18
d_gene: TRBD1
j_gene: TRBJ2-5
CDR3aa: CASSRGTGGQETQYF
CDR3nt: TGTGCCAGCTCACGCGGGACAGGGGGACAAGAGACCCAGTACTTC

abundance: .
v_gene: TRBV9
d_gene: .
j_gene: TRBJ1-3
CDR3aa: CASSVGAGYGNTIYF
CDR3nt: TGTGCCAGCAGCGTAGGGGCGGGGTATGGAAACACCATATATTTT

abundance: .
v_gene: TRBV7-2
d_gene: .
j_gene: TRBJ1-5
CDR3aa: CASSSSHQGFQPQHF
CDR3nt: TGTGCCAGCAGCTCAAGTCACCAGGGTTTTCAGCCCCAGCATTTT

abundance: .
v_gene: TRBV6-5
d_gene: TRBD1
j_gene: TRBJ1-1
CDR3aa: CASSYYRGTEAFF
CDR3nt: TGTGCCAGCAGTTACTACAGGGGCACTGAAGCTTTCTTT

abundance: .
v_gene: TRBV6-5
d_gene: TRBD1
j_gene: TRBJ2-2
CDR3aa: CASTAGGPNTGELFF
CDR3nt: TGTGCCAGCACCGCAGGGGGTCCGAACACCGGGGAGCTGTTTTTT